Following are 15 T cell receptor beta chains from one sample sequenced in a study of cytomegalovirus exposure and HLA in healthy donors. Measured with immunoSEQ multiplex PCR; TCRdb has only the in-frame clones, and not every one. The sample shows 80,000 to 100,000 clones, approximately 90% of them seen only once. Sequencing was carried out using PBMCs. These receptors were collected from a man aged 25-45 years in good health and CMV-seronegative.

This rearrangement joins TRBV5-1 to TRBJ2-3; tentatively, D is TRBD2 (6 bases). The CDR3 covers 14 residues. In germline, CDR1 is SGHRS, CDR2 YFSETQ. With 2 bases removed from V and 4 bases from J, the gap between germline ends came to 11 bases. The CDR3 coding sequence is TGCGCCAGCAGCTTTACGGCGGGGCCAGATACGCAGTATTTT. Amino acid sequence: CASSFTAGPDTQYF.

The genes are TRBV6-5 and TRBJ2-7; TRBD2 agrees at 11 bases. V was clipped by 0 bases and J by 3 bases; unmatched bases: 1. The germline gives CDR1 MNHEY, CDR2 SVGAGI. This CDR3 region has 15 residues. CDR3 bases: TGTGCCAGCAGTTACTCTGGGACTAGCGGCTACGAGCAGTACTTC. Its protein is CASSYSGTSGYEQYF.

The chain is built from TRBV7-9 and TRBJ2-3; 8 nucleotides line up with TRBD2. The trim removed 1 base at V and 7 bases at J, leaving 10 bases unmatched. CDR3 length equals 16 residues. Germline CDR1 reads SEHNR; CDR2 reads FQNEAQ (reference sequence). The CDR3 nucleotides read TGTGCCAGCAGCTTAGTCAACGGGGGGGGTAGTAATACGCAGTATTTT. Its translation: CASSLVNGGGSNTQYF.

CDR3 in DNA: TGTGCCAGCAGCCGGGACAGAAACACTGAAGCTTTCTTT. This encodes CASSRDRNTEAFF. This rearrangement joins TRBV6-4 to TRBJ1-1; the match to TRBD1 covers 7 bases. The CDR3 runs 13 residues. In germline, CDR1 is MRHNA, CDR2 SNTAGT. V dropped 6 bases and J dropped 2; count of bases not matched to a gene: 3.

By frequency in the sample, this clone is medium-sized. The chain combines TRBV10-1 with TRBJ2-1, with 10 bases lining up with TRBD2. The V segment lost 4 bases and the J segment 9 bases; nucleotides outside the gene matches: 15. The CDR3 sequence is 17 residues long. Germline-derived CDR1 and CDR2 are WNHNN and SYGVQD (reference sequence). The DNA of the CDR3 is TGCGCCAGCAGTGGGCCTAGCGGGAGCCCTGAGATTGGTGAGCAGTTCTTC. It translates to CASSGPSGSPEIGEQFF.

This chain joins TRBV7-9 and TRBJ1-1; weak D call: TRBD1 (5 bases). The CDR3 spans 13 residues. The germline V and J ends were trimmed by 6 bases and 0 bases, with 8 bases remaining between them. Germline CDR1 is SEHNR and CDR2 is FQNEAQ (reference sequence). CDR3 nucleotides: TGTGCCAGCAGACGACAGATGAACACTGAAGCTTTCTTT. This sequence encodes CASRRQMNTEAFF. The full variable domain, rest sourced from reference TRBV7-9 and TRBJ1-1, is DTGVSQNPRHKITKRGQNVTFRCDPISEHNRLYWYRQTLGQGPEFLTYFQNEAQLEKSRLLSDRFSAERPKGSFSTLEIQRTEQGDSAMYLCASRRQMNTEAFFGQGTRLTVV.

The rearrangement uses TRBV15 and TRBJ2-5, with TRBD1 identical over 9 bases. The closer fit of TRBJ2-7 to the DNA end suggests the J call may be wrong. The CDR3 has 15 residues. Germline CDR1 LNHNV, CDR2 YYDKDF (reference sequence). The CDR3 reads CATSAGQGPSYEQYF. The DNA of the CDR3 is TGTGCCACCAGCGCCGGACAGGGGCCCTCCTACGAGCAGTACTTC.

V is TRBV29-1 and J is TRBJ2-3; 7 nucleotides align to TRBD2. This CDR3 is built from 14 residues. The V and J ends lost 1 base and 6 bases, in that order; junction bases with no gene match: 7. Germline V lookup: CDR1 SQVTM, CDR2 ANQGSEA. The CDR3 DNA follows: TGCAGCGTTGAAGTTCAAGGGAGGGCCGATACGCAGTATTTT. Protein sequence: CSVEVQGRADTQYF.

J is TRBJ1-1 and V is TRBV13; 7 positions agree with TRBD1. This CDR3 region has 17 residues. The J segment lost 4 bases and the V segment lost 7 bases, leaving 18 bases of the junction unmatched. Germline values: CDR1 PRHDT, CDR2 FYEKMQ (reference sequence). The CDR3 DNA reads TGTGCCAGCAACCCTAGGGGGCAGTCAGCGTGGAGCACTGAAGCTTTCTTT. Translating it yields CASNPRGQSAWSTEAFF. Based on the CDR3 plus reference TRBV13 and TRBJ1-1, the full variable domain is AAGVIQSPRHLIKEKRETATLKCYPIPRHDTVYWYQQGPGQDPQFLISFYEKMQSDKGSIPDRFSAQQFSDYHSELNMSSLELGDSALYFCASNPRGQSAWSTEAFFGQGTRLTVV.

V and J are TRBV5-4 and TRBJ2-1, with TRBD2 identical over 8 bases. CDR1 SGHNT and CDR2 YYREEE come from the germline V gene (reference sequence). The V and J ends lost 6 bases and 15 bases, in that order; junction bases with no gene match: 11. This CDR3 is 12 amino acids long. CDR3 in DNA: TGTGCCAGCACCCTCGGGGGGGACCCCCCGTTCTTC. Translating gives CASTLGGDPPFF.

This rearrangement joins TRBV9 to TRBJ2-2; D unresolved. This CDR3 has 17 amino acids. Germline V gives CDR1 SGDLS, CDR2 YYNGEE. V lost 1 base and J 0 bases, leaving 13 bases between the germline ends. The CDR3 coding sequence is TGTGCCAGCAGCGTATCGGTTGACTGGTCGAACACCGGGGAGCTGTTTTTT. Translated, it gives CASSVSVDWSNTGELFF.

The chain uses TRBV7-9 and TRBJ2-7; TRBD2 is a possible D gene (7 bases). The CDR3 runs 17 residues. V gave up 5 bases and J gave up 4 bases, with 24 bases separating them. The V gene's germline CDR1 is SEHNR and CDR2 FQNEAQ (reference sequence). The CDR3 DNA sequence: TGTGCCAGCAGCCCCGATACCCCGGGGGGCATGATGTACGAGCAGTACTTC. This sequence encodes CASSPDTPGGMMYEQYF.

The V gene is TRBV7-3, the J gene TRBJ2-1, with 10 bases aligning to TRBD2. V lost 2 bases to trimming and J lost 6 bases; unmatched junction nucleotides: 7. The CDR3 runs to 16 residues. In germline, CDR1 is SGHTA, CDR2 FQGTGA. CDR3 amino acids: CASSLGLAGVVNEQFF. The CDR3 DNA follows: TGTGCCAGCAGCTTAGGTCTAGCGGGAGTGGTCAATGAGCAGTTCTTC.

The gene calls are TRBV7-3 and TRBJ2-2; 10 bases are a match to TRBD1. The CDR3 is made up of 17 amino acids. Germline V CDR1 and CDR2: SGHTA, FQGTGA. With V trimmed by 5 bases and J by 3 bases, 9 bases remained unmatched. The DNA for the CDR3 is TGTGCCAGCAGCACCTGGGACAGGGGATGGGACACCGGGGAGCTGTTTTTT. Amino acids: CASSTWDRGWDTGELFF.

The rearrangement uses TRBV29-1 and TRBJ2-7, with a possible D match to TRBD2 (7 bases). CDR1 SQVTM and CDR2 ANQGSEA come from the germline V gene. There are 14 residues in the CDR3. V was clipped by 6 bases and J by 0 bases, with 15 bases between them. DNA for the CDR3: TGCAGCGTGGGGGGGACAAGGAGCTCCTACGAGCAGTACTTC. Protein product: CSVGGTRSSYEQYF.